This T cell receptor beta chain was captured by sequencing in a study of blood T cell repertoires in COVID-19. Study-wide context: The samples span acute and convalescent COVID-19 from the United States, Italy and Spain.

Authors' processing steps: Counts of nucleated cells, estimated from reference gene primer amplification, were obtained. TCRdb's table, derived via immunoSEQ multiplex PCR, lists solely in-frame clones and lacks some. V, J and clone size were drawn from that table, and D and trimming were deduced from the DNA. The sample includes roughly 330,000 clones, roughly nine tenths of them seen just once. The CDR3 totals 15 residues. The germline gives CDR1 MDHEN, CDR2 SYDVKM. Trimming removed 4 bases from V and 3 bases from J, with 12 bases in between. Participants had their cohort set by participant-reported clinical history. Donors in Cohort 3 who had recovered were those with two negative PCRs, healthcare professional clearance, or resolution of their symptoms.

This chain joins TRBV28 and TRBJ1-4; D might be TRBD1 (6 bases). This receptor was obtained from a woman in her twenties or thirties who had recovered from COVID-19. The sequenced sample was PBMCs or T cells enriched from blood (not recorded which). The CDR3 protein is CASSSQGSANEKLFF. In nucleotides, the CDR3 is TGTGCCAGCAGTTCACAGGGTTCGGCTAATGAAAAACTGTTTTTT. The full variable domain, completed using reference TRBV28 and TRBJ1-4, is DVKVTQSSRYLVKRTGEKVFLECVQDMDHENMFWYRQDPGLGLRLIYFSYDVKMKEKGDIPEGYSVSREKKERFSLILESASTNQTSMYLCASSSQGSANEKLFFGSGTQLSVL.